This section outlines one T cell receptor (beta chain) sequence together with its context. Antigen specificity is unknown. The trim removed 6 bases at V and 5 bases at J, leaving 12 bases unmatched. Germline V lookup: CDR1 ENHRY, CDR2 SYGVKD. The CDR3 consists of 16 residues. Execution of the assay was at deep level. Method: immunoSEQ multiplex PCR; TCRdb's copy keeps in-frame clones and lacks some. This sample carries about 2 million clones, less than 95% of them seen once, and the ten largest clones take roughly 1%. Only CD45RO-negative cells positively selected for CCR7 counted as naive CD8 cells, so terminally differentiated effector memory CD45RA+ cells were excluded. Study donors comprised healthy, HIV-negative adults devoid of recent acute infection or vaccination. The source of the sample is a study of shared clonotypes between healthy human individuals. Study outcomes and limitations: Around 5% was the fraction of naive CD4 clonotypes found shared across several donors. Blood was the only sampled material, and tissue repertoires likely differ.

The receptor was derived from a man between 18 and 29 years old in good health. The source material was naive CD8+ T cells sorted from blood. V gene TRBV10-3 combines with J gene TRBJ2-7; 11 bases map to TRBD1. The CDR3 loop reads CAISAPRDRGFHEQYF. CDR3 sequence (DNA): TGTGCCATCAGCGCCCCCCGGGACAGGGGGTTCCACGAGCAGTACTTC.